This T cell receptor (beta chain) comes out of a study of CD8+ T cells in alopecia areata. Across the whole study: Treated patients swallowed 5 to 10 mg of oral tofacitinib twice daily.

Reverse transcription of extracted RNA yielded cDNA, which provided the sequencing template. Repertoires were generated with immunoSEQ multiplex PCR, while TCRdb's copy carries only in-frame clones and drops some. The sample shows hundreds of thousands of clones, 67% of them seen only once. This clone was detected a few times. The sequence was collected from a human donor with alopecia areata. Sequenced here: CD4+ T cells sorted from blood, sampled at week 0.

This CDR3 is CASSESKRVVNTEAFF. DNA for the CDR3: TGCGCCAGCAGTGAGTCAAAAAGGGTAGTGAACACTGAAGCTTTCTTT. The chain couples TRBV10-2 to TRBJ1-1; D not resolved. V lost 0 bases and J lost 0, with 11 bases in between. CDR1 is WSHSY and CDR2 is SAAADI in the germline V gene. This CDR3 contains 16 residues.